This passage covers 14 T cell receptor beta chains from one sample sequenced in a study of T cells expressing NK-cell markers. TCRdb reprocessed the 5' RACE reads and keeps a single row for each CDR3 protein, giving no DNA. This listing includes about 390,000 distinct CDR3 sequences. The specimen was blood T cells: a sorted CD56 or NKG2C T cell subset, CD4+ or CD8+ T cells, or bulk PBMC T cells (not recorded which). These receptors all stem from a woman aged 50 to 60 in good health.

The gene calls are TRBV5-1 and TRBJ2-3. Per the germline V gene, CDR1 is SGHRS and CDR2 is YFSETQ. This CDR3 is 16 amino acids long. The CDR3 region is CASSFDVGTSTDTQYF.

V usage is TRBV27 and J usage is TRBJ2-2; TCRdb names TRBD2, which stays unverified in the absence of DNA. Germline CDR1 is MNHEY and CDR2 is SMNVEV (reference sequence). The CDR3 extends over 14 amino acids. CDR3 sequence reads: CASSPGLHTGELFF.

The chain joins TRBV14 to TRBJ2-5. CDR1 and CDR2 from the germline V gene are SGHDN and FVKESK. The CDR3 is made up of 15 amino acids. Here the CDR3 reads CASSQGSLAQETQYF.

The rearrangement uses TRBV12-3 or TRBV12-4 and TRBJ2-1; TCRdb's D call, TRBD1, is unchecked because there is no DNA. The CDR3 spans 14 residues. CDR3 sequence: CASRRGGEGVEQFF.

This CDR3 is CSARDSGGSLSQETQYF. V usage is TRBV20-1 and J usage is TRBJ2-5; TCRdb lists TRBD2, though no DNA is available to test this call. CDR1 and CDR2 (germline): DFQATT, SNEGSKA (reference sequence). The CDR3 runs to 17 residues.

The chain couples TRBV12-3 or TRBV12-4 to TRBJ2-5; TCRdb picks TRBD2, but there is no DNA to check that call. This CDR3 has 15 amino acids. The CDR3: CASSLGAGEAETQYF.

V usage is TRBV20-1 and J usage is TRBJ2-1; the TCRdb call, TRBD2, lacks DNA for checking. This CDR3 comprises 17 residues. Germline V gives CDR1 DFQATT, CDR2 SNEGSKA (reference sequence). CDR3 region: CSAGDAASGSLGQEQFF.

The J gene is TRBJ2-1, the V gene TRBV5-5; TCRdb's D call, TRBD2, is unchecked because there is no DNA. Germline CDR1 and CDR2: SGHKS and YYEKEE (reference sequence). This CDR3 has 15 amino acids. The CDR3 here is CASSLDVSGHNEQFF.

The V gene is TRBV28, the J gene TRBJ2-2; the TRBD2 assignment by TCRdb is unverifiable without DNA. CDR1 is MDHEN and CDR2 is SYDVKM in the germline V gene. This CDR3 is 12 amino acids long. The CDR3 loop is CASIQGPGELFF.

The rearrangement links TRBV20-1 to TRBJ2-3; TCRdb names TRBD2, which stays unverified in the absence of DNA. This CDR3 contains 16 residues. From germline, CDR1 is DFQATT and CDR2 SNEGSKA (reference sequence). The CDR3 spells CSARDRTSGRTDTQYF.

The rearrangement joins TRBV24-1 to TRBJ2-5; TCRdb names TRBD2, which stays unverified in the absence of DNA. Germline CDR1 KGHDR, CDR2 SFDVKD. The CDR3 has 17 residues. The CDR3: CATSEVTSGSPKETQYF.

The chain carries TRBV5-1 and TRBJ2-2; the D call of TRBD1 rests on TCRdb alone, since no DNA is present to check it. The CDR3 length is 16 residues. In germline, CDR1 is SGHRS, CDR2 YFSETQ. The CDR3 loop is CASSFRDSLKGGELFF.

V is TRBV5-5 and J is TRBJ2-3; there is no DNA to check the TCRdb D call of TRBD2. The germline V gene has CDR1 SGHKS and CDR2 YYEKEE (reference sequence). CDR3 length equals 17 residues. The CDR3 sequence is CASSRKLAGVNTDTQYF.

J is TRBJ2-1 and V is TRBV10-3; TCRdb indicates TRBD2, and absent DNA this call remains unverified. Per the germline V gene, CDR1 is ENHRY and CDR2 is SYGVKD. This CDR3 has 13 amino acids. The CDR3 loop is CASTPSGRNEQFF.